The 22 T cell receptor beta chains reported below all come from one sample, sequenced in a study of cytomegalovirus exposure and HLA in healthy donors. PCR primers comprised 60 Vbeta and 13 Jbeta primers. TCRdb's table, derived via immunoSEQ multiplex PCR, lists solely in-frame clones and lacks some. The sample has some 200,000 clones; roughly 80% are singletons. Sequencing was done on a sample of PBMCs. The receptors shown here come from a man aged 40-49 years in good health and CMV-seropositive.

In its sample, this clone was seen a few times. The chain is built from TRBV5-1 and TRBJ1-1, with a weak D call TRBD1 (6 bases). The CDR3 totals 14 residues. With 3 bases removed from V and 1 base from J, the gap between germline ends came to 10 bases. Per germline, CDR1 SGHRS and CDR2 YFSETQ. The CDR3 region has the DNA TGCGCCAGCAGCTCACAGGGATCGAACACTGAAGCTTTCTTT. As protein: CASSSQGSNTEAFF. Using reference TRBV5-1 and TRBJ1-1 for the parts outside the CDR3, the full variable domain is KAGVTQTPRYLIKTRGQQVTLSCSPISGHRSVSWYQQTPGQGLQFLFEYFSETQRNKGNFPGRFSGRQFSNSRSEMNVSTLELGDSALYLCASSSQGSNTEAFFGQGTRLTVV.

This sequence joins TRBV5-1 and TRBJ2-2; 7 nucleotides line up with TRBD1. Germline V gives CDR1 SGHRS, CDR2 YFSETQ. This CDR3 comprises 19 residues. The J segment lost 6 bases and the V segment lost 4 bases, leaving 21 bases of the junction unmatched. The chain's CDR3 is CASSRTGLRVGSLSGELFF. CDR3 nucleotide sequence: TGCGCCAGCAGCCGGACAGGCCTTCGGGTGGGGTCATTGTCCGGGGAGCTGTTTTTT.

CDR3 in amino acids: CASNRGWGEQYF. The DNA for the CDR3 is TGTGCCAGCAATCGGGGATGGGGCGAGCAGTACTTC. The V and J genes are TRBV9 and TRBJ2-7, with D possibly matching TRBD2 (5 bases). Trimming removed 6 bases at V and 6 bases at J, with 13 bases between. Germline V lookup: CDR1 SGDLS, CDR2 YYNGEE. The CDR3 is 12 residues long.

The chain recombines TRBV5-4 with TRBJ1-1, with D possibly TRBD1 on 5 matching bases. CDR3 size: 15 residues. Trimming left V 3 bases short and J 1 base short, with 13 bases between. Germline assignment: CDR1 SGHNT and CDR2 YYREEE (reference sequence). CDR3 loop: CASSSPQGKNTEAFF. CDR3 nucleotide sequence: TGTGCCAGCAGCTCACCCCAGGGAAAGAACACTGAAGCTTTCTTT. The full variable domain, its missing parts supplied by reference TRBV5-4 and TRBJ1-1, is ETGVTQSPTHLIKTRGQQVTLRCSSQSGHNTVSWYQQALGQGPQFIFQYYREEENGRGNFPPRFSGLQFPNYSSELNVNALELDDSALYLCASSSPQGKNTEAFFGQGTRLTVV.

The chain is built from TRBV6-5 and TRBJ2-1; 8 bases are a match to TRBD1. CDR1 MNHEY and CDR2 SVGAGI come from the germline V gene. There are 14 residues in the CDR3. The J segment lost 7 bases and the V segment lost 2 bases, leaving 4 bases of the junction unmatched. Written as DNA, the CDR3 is TGTGCCAGCAGTTACGGGCAGGGGGCGAATGAGCAGTTCTTC. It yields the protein CASSYGQGANEQFF.

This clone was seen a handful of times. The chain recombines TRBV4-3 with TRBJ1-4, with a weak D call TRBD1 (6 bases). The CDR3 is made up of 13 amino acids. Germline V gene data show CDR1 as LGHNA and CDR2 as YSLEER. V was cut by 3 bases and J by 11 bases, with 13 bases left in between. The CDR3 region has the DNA TGCGCCAGCAGCCAGGACGCAGGGGAGAAACTGTTTTTT. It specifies CASSQDAGEKLFF.

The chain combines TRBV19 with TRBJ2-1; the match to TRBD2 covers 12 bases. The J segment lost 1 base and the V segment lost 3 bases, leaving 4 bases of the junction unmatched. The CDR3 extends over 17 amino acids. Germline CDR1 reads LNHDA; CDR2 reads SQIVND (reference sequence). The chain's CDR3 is CASSMETSGGSYNEQFF. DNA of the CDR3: TGTGCCAGTAGTATGGAGACTAGCGGGGGTTCCTACAATGAGCAGTTCTTC. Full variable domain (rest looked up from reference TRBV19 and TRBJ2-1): DGGITQSPKYLFRKEGQNVTLSCEQNLNHDAMYWYRQDPGQGLRLIYYSQIVNDFQKGDIAEGYSVSREKKESFPLTVTSAQKNPTAFYLCASSMETSGGSYNEQFFGPGTRLTVL.

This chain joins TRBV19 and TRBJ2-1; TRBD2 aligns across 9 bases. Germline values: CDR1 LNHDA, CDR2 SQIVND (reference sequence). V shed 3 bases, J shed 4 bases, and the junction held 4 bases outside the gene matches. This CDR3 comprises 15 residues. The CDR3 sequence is CASSMSRGGYNEQFF. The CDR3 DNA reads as TGTGCCAGTAGTATGTCGCGGGGGGGTTACAATGAGCAGTTCTTC.

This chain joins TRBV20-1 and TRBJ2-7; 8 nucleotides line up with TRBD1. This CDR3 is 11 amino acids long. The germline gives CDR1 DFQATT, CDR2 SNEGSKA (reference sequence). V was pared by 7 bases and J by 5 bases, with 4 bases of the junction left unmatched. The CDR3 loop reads CSGTGLDEQYF. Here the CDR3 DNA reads TGCAGTGGGACAGGGTTGGACGAGCAGTACTTC.

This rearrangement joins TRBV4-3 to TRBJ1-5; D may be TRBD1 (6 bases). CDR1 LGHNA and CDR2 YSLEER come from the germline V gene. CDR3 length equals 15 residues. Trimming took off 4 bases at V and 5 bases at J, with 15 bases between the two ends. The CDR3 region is CASSLIRDKDQPQHF. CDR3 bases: TGCGCCAGCAGCCTTATACGGGACAAAGATCAGCCCCAGCATTTT.

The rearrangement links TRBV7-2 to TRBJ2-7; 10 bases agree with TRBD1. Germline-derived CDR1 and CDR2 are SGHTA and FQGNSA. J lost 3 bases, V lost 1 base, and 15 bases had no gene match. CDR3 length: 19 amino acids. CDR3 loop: CASSLVPGQGLFQDYEQYF. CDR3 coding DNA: TGTGCCAGCAGCTTAGTACCGGGACAGGGGTTGTTTCAGGACTACGAGCAGTACTTC.

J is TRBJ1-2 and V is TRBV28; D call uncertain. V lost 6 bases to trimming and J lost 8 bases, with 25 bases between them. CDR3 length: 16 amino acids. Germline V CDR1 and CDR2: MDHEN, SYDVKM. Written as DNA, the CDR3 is TGTGCCAGCAGACCTTTTAGTACCGAGCACTATGGCGGCTACACCTTC. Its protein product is CASRPFSTEHYGGYTF.

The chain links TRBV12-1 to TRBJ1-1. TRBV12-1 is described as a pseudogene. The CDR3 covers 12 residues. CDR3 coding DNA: TGTGCCAGTCGTTGGGAGGACACTGAAGCTTTCTTT. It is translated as CASRWEDTEAFF.

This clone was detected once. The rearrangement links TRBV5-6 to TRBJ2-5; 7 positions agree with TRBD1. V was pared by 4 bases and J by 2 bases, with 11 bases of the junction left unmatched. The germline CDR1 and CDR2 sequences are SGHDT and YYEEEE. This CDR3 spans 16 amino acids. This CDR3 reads CASSTRTGVIQETQYF. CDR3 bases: TGTGCCAGCAGCACTAGGACAGGCGTGATTCAAGAGACCCAGTACTTC.

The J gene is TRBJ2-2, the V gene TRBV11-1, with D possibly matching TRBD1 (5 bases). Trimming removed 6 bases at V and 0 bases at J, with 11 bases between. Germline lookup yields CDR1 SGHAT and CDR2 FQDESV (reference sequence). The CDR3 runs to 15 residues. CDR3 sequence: CASRQQDSNTGELFF. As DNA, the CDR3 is TGTGCCAGCAGACAACAGGATTCGAACACCGGGGAGCTGTTTTTT.

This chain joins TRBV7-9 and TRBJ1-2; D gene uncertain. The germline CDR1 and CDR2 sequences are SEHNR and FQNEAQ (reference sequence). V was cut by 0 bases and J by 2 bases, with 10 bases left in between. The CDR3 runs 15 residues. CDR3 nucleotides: TGTGCCAGCAGCTTAGCGCCCAGCGCGAACTATGGCTACACCTTC. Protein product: CASSLAPSANYGYTF.

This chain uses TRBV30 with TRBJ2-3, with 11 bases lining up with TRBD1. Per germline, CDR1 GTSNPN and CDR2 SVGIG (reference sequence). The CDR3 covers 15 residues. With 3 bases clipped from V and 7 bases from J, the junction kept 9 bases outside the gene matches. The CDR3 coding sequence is TGTGCCTGGAGAGCGGGGGACAGGGGGGGACATACGCAGTATTTT. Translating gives CAWRAGDRGGHTQYF.

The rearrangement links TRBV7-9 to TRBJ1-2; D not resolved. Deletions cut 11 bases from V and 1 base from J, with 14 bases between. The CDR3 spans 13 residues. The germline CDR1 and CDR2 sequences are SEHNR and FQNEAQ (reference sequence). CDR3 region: CAGGGWINYGYTF. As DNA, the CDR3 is TGTGCCGGAGGAGGGTGGATTAACTATGGCTACACCTTC.

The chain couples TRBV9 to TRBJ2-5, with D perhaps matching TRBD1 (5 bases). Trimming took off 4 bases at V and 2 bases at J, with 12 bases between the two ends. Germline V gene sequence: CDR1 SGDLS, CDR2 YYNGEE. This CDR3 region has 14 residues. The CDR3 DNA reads TGTGCCAGCAGCCCACCCAGACAGCAAGAGACCCAGTACTTC. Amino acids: CASSPPRQQETQYF.

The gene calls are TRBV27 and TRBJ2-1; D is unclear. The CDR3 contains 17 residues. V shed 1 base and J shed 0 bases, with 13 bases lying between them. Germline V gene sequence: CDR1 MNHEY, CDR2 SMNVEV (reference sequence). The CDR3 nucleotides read TGTGCCAGCAGTTTATTCGCTGGCTCCAGCTCCTACAATGAGCAGTTCTTC. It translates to CASSLFAGSSSYNEQFF.

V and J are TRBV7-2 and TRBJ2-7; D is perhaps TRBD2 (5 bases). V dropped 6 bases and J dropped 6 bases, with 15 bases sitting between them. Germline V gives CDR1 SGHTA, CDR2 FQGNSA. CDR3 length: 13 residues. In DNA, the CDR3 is TGTGCCAGCAGTTTGAGTCCCCGGGGCGAGCAGTACTTC. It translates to CASSLSPRGEQYF.

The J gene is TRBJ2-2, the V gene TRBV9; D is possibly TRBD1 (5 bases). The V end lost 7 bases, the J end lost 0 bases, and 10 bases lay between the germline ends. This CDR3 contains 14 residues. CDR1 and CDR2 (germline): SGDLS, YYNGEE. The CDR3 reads CASSAGSNTGELFF. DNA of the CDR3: TGTGCCAGCTCAGCAGGGTCGAACACCGGGGAGCTGTTTTTT.